This TCR beta chain emerged from a study of tumor-infiltrating lymphocytes in localized non-small cell lung cancer. Study information: From each patient, both tumor and uninvolved lung, non-adjacent to tumor, were sampled.

A few counts support this clone. The antigen remains unidentified. TCRdb's copy holds only in-frame clones and misses some; the assay was immunoSEQ multiplex PCR. The data show under 15,000 clones, with roughly 85% seen just once and around 3.6% held by the top ten. Study-wide points: Immunotypes IM1 and IM2 had similar TCR-derived T-cell fractions. Technical variation could not be separated from intratumor heterogeneity here.

This CDR3 spans 12 amino acids. V was trimmed by 1 base and J by 5 bases, leaving 4 bases between them. The chain couples TRBV5-3 to TRBJ2-1; the D is unclear. TRBV5-3 is treated as an ORF (open reading frame) with a function not yet certain. The sample taken for sequencing was uninvolved lung tissue not adjacent to the tumor. This clonotype was obtained from a human donor with non-small cell lung cancer. As DNA, the CDR3 is TGTGCCAGAAGCTTGTATGACAATGAGCAGTTCTTC. Encoded protein: CARSLYDNEQFF.